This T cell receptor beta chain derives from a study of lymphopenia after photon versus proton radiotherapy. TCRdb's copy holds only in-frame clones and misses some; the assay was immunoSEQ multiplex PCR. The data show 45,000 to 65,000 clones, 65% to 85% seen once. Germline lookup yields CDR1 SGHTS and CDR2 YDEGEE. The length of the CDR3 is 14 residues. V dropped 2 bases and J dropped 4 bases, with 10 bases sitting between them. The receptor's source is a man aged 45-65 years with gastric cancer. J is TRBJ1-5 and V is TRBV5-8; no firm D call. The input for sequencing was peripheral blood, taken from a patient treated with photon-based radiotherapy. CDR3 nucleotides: TGTGCCAGCAGCTTAGGACTTACAAATCAGCCCCAGCATTTT. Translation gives CASSLGLTNQPQHF. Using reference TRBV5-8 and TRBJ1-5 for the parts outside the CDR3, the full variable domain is EAGVTQSPTHLIKTRGQQATLRCSPISGHTSVYWYQQALGLGLQFLLWYDEGEERNRGNFPPRFSGRQFPNYSSELNVNALELEDSALYLCASSLGLTNQPQHFGDGTRLSIL.